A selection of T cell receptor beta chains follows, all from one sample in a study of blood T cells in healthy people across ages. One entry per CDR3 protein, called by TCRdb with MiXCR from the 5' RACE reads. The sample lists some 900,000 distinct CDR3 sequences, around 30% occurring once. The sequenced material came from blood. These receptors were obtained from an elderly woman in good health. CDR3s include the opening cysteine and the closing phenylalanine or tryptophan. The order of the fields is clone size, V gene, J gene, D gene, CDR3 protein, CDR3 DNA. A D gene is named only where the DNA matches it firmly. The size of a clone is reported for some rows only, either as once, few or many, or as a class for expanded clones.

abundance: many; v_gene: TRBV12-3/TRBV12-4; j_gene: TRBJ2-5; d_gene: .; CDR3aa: CASRGTVGETQYF; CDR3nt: TGTGCCAGCAGGGGGACGGTGGGGGAGACCCAGTACTTC
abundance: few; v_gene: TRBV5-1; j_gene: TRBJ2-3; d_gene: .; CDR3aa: CASSLIGDRGDTQYF; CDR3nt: TGCGCCAGCAGCTTGATTGGGGATCGGGGAGATACGCAGTATTTT
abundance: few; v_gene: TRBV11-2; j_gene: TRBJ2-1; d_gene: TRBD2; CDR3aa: CASNRDGGEQFF; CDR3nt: TGTGCCAGCAATCGAGACGGGGGGGAGCAGTTCTTC
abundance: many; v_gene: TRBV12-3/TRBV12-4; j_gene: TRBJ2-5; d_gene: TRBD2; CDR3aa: CASRSSFRGGAETQYF; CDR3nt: TGTGCCAGCAGGTCCTCTTTTCGCGGGGGGGCGGAGACCCAGTACTTC
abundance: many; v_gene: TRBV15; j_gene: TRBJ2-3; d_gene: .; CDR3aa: CATSREAGLPTDTQYF; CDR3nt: TGTGCCACCAGCAGAGAGGCGGGGTTACCTACAGATACGCAGTATTTT
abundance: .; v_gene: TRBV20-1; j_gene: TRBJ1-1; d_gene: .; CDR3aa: CSASRRPSRNTEAFF; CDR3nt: TGCAGTGCTAGCCGACGCCCATCCCGGAACACTGAAGCTTTCTTT
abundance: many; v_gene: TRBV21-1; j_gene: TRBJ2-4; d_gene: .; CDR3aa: CASPSRDRSLLAKNIQYF; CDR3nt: TGTGCCAGCCCTTCCCGGGACAGGAGCTTACTAGCCAAAAACATTCAGTACTTC
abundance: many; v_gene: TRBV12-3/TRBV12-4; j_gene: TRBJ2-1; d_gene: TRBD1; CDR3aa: CASSVRQGQNEQFF; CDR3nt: TGTGCCAGCAGTGTCAGACAGGGTCAGAATGAGCAGTTCTTC
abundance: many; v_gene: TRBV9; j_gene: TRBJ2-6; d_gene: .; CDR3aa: CASSVRDYSGANVLTF; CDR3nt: TGTGCCAGCAGCGTACGGGATTACTCTGGGGCCAACGTCCTGACTTTC
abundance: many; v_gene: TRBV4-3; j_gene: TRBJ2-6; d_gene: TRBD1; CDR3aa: CASSQDQGRGLSGANVLTF; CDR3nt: TGCGCCAGCAGCCAAGATCAGGGCAGGGGGCTCTCTGGGGCCAACGTCCTGACTTTC
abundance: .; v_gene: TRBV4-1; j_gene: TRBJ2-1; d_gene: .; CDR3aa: CASSQDLPSYNEQFF; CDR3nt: TGCGCCAGCAGCCAAGATCTCCCCTCCTACAATGAGCAGTTCTTC
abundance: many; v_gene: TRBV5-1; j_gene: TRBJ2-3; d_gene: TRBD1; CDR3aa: CASSPTGELTDTQYF; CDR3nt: TGCGCCAGCAGCCCGACAGGGGAATTGACAGATACGCAGTATTTT
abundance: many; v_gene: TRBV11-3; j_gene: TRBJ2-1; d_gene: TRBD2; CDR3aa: CASSPRGAGLRDEQFF; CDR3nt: TGTGCCAGCAGCCCTAGAGGAGCGGGGCTTCGGGATGAGCAGTTCTTC
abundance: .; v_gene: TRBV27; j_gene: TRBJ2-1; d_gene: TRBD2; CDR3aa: CAGRPSGGKSYNEQFF; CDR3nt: TGTGCCGGCAGACCTAGCGGGGGGAAGTCCTACAATGAGCAGTTCTTC
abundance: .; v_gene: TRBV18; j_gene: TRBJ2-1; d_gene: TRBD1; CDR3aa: CASSPPSRGLNEQFF; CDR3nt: TGTGCCAGCTCACCACCGTCCAGGGGGCTCAATGAGCAGTTCTTC
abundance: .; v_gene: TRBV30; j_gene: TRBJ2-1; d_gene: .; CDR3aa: CARSSKQQFF; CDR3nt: TGTGCCCGGAGTTCGAAGCAGCAGTTCTTC
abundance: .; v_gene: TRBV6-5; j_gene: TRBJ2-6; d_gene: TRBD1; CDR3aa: CASSYSTGTGGFSGANVLTF; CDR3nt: TGTGCCAGCAGTTACTCGACCGGGACAGGGGGATTCTCTGGGGCCAACGTCCTGACTTTC
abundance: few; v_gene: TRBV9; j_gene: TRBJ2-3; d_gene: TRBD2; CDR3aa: CASSVGLAGGAGKLTDTQYF; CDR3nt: TGTGCCAGCAGCGTTGGACTAGCGGGGGGGGCCGGGAAACTTACAGATACGCAGTATTTT
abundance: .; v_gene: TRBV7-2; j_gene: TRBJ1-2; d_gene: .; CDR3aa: CASSSSGLGGYGYTF; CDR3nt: TGTGCCAGCAGCTCGTCGGGCTTAGGGGGATATGGCTACACCTTC
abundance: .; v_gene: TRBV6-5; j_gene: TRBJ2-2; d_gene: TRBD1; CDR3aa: CASSYLSGTGDTGELFF; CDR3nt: TGTGCCAGCAGTTACCTTTCTGGGACAGGGGACACCGGGGAGCTGTTTTTT
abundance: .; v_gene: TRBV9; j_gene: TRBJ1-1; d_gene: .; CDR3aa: CASSVGEGLSTEAFF; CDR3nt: TGTGCCAGCAGCGTAGGTGAGGGCCTGAGCACTGAAGCTTTCTTT
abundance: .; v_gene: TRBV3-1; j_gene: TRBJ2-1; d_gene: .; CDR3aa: CTSSPTPASRSYDEQFF; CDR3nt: TGTACCAGCAGCCCTACACCGGCAAGCCGAAGTTACGATGAGCAGTTCTTC